The sequence of this TCR beta chain was determined in a study of cytomegalovirus exposure and HLA in healthy donors (dated by TCRdb to the late 2010s). Notes on the research overall: An earlier analysis of some 600 of the donors reported 276 Gb of sequence data and 117 million unique TCR beta sequences obtained from about 179 million T cells. About 320 gigabases of sequencing data and some 85 million unique TCR sequences were included in an early release covering about 600 HLA-typed donors. The genetic ancestry cluster associated with self-reported Caucasian donors included about 81% of the 300 to 400 genotyped donors. The study aimed to test whether cataloging public T cell receptors could reveal signatures of past pathogen exposure. The study profiled the T cell repertoires of some 610 subjects by immunosequencing and related them to cytomegalovirus serostatus. In addition to the first cohort of several hundred subjects, a separate validation cohort of some 120 different subjects was used. The study combined high-throughput TCR immunosequencing, statistical association of individual TCRs with disease status, and machine learning to predict cytomegalovirus infection status. A later analysis re-examined previously published TCR beta repertoires from several hundred donors and added high-resolution HLA genotyping to investigate patterns of TCR occurrence. The later analysis used no new phenotypic data to find candidate immune exposures, relying instead on TCR beta sequences and their occurrence across donors. An earlier analysis of about 600 of the donors used high-throughput TCR beta sequencing to judge whether each TCR beta V gene segment behaved as functional or pseudogenic. Donor age, sex, ethnicity and CMV serostatus were collected together with the repertoire data. Genome-wide SNP genotypes for about three fifths of the roughly 670 donors were used in a later genetic analysis, which treated that subset as a discovery cohort. Every repertoire in the discovery cohort had been generated on one and the same sequencing platform. HLA typing covered class I and class II loci at four-digit resolution. The number of typed donors differed by locus: about 620-640 for A, B, C, DRB1 and DQB1; 500 to 550 for DQA1; approximately 600 for DPA1; and roughly 450 for DPB1. Roughly five DR-DQ haplotypes were handled as single units for association and clustering because linkage in the cohort was strong. Among 398 genotyped donors of the cohort, an average of about 220,000 unique TCR beta nucleotide sequences was sequenced per donor, of which approximately 18% were non-productive.

Summary of the overall study and its limitations: While some public TCRs were present in many individuals, most TCR sequences turned up only very rarely across donors. According to a later genetic analysis, donors in an Asian-associated ancestry cluster had fewer N-insertions in productive TCRs than the approximately 700-donor mean. A cluster of highly shared sequence variants was judged likely to represent a technical artifact of the sequencing pipeline. A few of the identified cytomegalovirus-associated TCR beta chains were confirmed in vitro to be specific for cytomegalovirus antigens. A later analysis associated some 17,000 TCR beta sequences with specific HLA alleles at a false discovery rate of 0.05. The authors suggested that the approach could potentially be extended to other disease states and immunological phenotypes. When HLA alleles, especially DR and DQ, strongly co-occurred, attributing TCR associations to individual alleles was difficult. Correlated functional status among segregating V segments might be attributable to linkage disequilibrium, but an unknown experimental factor could not be ruled out. Because counts were too low, some 17 rarely observed V segments, including chromosome 9 orphons, were left out of the earlier analysis of roughly 600 of the donors. Immune exposure information for the cohort was limited to CMV serostatus. A further reported finding was that TCR beta sequences accurately predicted the HLA-A and HLA-B alleles for most subjects in the first cohort. In an earlier analysis of about 550 of the donors, most TCR beta V segments were observed in productive rearrangements about 87% or about 30% of the time, broadly matching IMGT annotations. Cytomegalovirus status was reported to be diagnosed by the classifier with high specificity and sensitivity in both the original and validation cohorts. In a later genetic analysis, a missense DCLRE1C variant was associated with V-gene and J-gene trimming of TCR beta chains, and the association was replicated in an independent cohort. In a later analysis, most CMV-associated TCR beta chains were found to appear HLA-restricted, with HLA associations seemingly driven largely by CMV exposure. In this cohort, only TCR beta chains were sequenced, and detectable features were limited by the absence of alpha or paired-chain data. HLA typing was unavailable for some donors at each locus, so association tests used only the typed subset. Sequencing depth was assumed to be roughly uniform across donors in the presence/absence analyses, though that assumption may not hold. A later analysis found that TCR association rates varied across HLA loci, with DRB1 alleles showing the most associated TCRs and HLA-C alleles the fewest. In a later analysis, several top co-occurrence clusters were reported to appear linked to parvovirus B19, influenza, CMV and Epstein-Barr virus. A total of 150 to 200 TCR beta chains were listed by the study as associated with cytomegalovirus. In a later analysis, HLA-associated TCR beta chains were found to be more clonally expanded and to have lower generation probabilities than equally common non-associated chains.

The cohort was made up of around 720 healthy bone marrow donors. Cohort members were all nominally healthy when sampled, although unrecorded immune exposures were likely present. The donor was CMV seropositive and was included in the group of 250 to 300 seropositive cohort members. Each donor provided a peripheral blood sample, and peripheral blood mononuclear cells were used for TCR beta sequencing. The Qiagen DNeasy Blood Extraction Kit was used to extract genomic DNA from the blood cell samples. Regarding this clone: Its antigen is currently not known. No per-base quality is available; no much larger clone lies one base away.

The library was prepared using the immunoSEQ multiplex PCR assay. For the multiplex PCR, a mixture combining 60 forward primers for TCR Vbeta segments and 13 reverse primers for TCR Jbeta segments was used. The CDR3 region of rearranged TCR beta genes was amplified from genomic DNA with a multiplex PCR assay. On the Illumina HiSeq System, the amplified TCR beta libraries were sequenced as 87-base-pair reads. The original pipeline was this. A later analysis tallied tens of millions of unique TCR beta chains across the 666 repertoires, and around 9.9 million of those chains were shared by two or more donors. Raw reads were error-corrected and collapsed into unique sequences with a nearest-neighbor algorithm that merged closely related sequences to remove PCR and sequencing errors. CDR3 sequences were aligned to IMGT reference sequences to assign V, D and J gene segments. Each retained sequence needed at least a six-nucleotide match to both a V gene segment and a J gene segment. Rearrangements were called productive when the CDR3 lacked stop codons and stayed in frame with V and J; all others were non-productive. Following IMGT convention, CDR3 was defined as the stretch from the second conserved V-encoded cysteine up to the conserved J-encoded phenylalanine. The earlier analysis of about 500 of the donors excluded sequences that lacked an unambiguous match to a single V gene segment. An earlier analysis of roughly 590 of the donors called V segments functional above 56.7% productive rearrangements and segregating when the between-donor standard deviation exceeded 5%. A statistical classification framework was developed to diagnose cytomegalovirus status using the catalog of TCR beta chain sequences. In a later analysis, V and J genes were assigned by comparing TCR nucleotide sequences against IMGT/GENE-DB human TR gene sequences. The TCRdist pipeline was used in a later analysis to assign CDR3 sequences and most-parsimonious VDJ recombination scenarios. In a later analysis, each TCR beta chain was defined by its CDR3 amino acid sequence together with its V-gene family, and reads lacking a unique V-gene family were excluded. As a way to deal with suspected cross-contamination and a sequencing artifact, a later analysis dropped 640 or so nucleotide sequences that were highly shared and had low generation probability. In a later analysis, a clonal expansion index for each public chain was calculated from normalized within-repertoire ranks of inferred template counts. In a later analysis, generation probabilities were computed using a VDJ recombination model fitted to out-of-frame rearrangements, and the results were checked against IGoR. In a later analysis, hypergeometric tests were used to score TCR-TCR, TCR-HLA and TCR-CMV co-occurrence, with a repertoire-size bias correction applied to TCR pairs. To estimate false discovery rates, a later analysis permuted the HLA or CMV assignments 20 times. In a later analysis, co-occurring TCRs were grouped using DBSCAN, with TCRdist sequence similarity added in when clustering inside HLA-allele-positive subsets. Co-occurrence clustering excluded repertoires with fewer than 30,000 or more than 120,000 public chains, plus five with anomalous nucleotide sharing. Held by TCRdb, this immuneACCESS table contains in-frame sequences only and omits some clones. Under half of the omission traces to an unresolved V gene where checked; the cause of the rest is unknown. V, J and clone size derive from that table, while D and trimming were established from the DNA sequence. For this sample the table gives roughly 86,000 clones, of which approximately 68% were detected only once. The top ten clones comprise approximately 21% of the sample.

The sequenced material came from PBMCs. The sequence came from a woman aged 50 to 65 in good health and CMV-seropositive.

The CDR3 sequence is CAASRGGPDSPLHF. The bases read TGTGCCGCTTCGCGGGGGGGCCCTGATTCACCCCTCCACTTT. The V gene is TRBV28 and the J gene is TRBJ1-6, with a weak D call of TRBD1 (6 bases match). From cysteine to phenylalanine, the CDR3 is 14 amino acids long. This entry keeps only the CDR3 DNA: 42 bases, framed from base 1. CDR1 is given as MDHEN and CDR2 as SYDVKM, both from the germline V gene. V is cut by 11 bases and J by 8 bases, and the space between the germline ends is 19 bases.